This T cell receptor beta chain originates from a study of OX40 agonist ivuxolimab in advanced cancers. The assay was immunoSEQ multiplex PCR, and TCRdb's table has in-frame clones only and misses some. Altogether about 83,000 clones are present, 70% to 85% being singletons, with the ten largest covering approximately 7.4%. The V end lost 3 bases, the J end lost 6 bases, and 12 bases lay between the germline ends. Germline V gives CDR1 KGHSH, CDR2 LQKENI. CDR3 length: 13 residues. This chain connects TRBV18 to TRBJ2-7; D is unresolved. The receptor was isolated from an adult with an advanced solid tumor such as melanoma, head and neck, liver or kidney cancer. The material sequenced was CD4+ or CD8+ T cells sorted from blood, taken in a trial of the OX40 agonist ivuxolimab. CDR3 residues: CASSPPVSTEQYF. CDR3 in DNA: TGTGCCAGCTCACCTCCTGTATCAACCGAGCAGTACTTC.